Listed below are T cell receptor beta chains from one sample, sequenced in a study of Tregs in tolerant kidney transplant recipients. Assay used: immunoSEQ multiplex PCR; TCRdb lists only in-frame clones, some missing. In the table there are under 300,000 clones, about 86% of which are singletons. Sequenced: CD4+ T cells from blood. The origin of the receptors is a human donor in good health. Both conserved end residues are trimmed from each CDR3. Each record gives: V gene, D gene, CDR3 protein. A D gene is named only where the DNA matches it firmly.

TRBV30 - AWKGRGGYEQY
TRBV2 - ASSFSEGRSGNTIY
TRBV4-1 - ASSQSIRERRTYEQY
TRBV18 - ASSPTNRAEAF
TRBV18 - ASSPGAGANVLT
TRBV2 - ASSSEGDYGYT
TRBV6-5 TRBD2 ASSYVWGGYEQY
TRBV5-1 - ASSYRRTDTQY
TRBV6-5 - ASSLDSAPYNEQF
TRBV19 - ASSIGGSQPQH
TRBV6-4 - ASSQDGSNQPQH
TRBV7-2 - ASSLNAGGGQPQH
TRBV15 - ATSRNGQSDEQY
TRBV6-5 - ASTYSRGTEAF
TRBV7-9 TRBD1 ASSPTGQARNTEAF
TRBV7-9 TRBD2 ASSSRSGFLTDTQY
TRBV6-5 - ASSRNQGPSYEQY
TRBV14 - ASSQDPRSPLH
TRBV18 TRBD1 ASSPTGRSYGYT
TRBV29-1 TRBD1 SVEGQGSSEAF
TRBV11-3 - ASRSSDGTDTQY
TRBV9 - ASSVAWGGTGNTIY
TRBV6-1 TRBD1 ASSQRDRQPDTQY
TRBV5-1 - ASSPSGLDQKLF
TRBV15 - ATSRDRRNQPQH
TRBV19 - ASHPQGENYGYT
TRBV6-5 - ASSKGGDEQY
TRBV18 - ASSPPPGARDTEAF
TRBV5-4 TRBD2 ASSLGLAVSDTQY
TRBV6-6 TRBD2 ASSRLRGGEVGTQY
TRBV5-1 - ASSLAGGADTQY
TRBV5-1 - ASSPDRGAGELF